The source of this TCR beta chain is a study of siplizumab effects on memory and regulatory T cells (dated by TCRdb to about 2019). Study-level background: The effect of the anti-CD2 antibody siplizumab on alloreactive T-cell subsets was examined in allogeneic mixed lymphocyte reactions constructed from human PBMCs.

In a few donor pairs, further sequencing was done on unstimulated CD8+ naive, CD4+ memory, CD8+ TEMRA, CD4+ naive and CD8+ effector memory subsets. Sorted unstimulated T cells and proliferating T cells recovered from mixed lymphocyte reactions were subjected to TCRbeta CDR3 sequencing. Fresh whole blood from approximately 10 HLA-typed healthy donors was used to isolate PBMCs. To note about this clone: Its recognized antigen is unknown. Base-call qualities are not available, and no considerably larger clone is one nucleotide away.

The investigation overall reported the following: About 75-96% of proliferating CD4+ or CD8+ clones could not be given a naive or memory phenotype. The suppressive function of proliferating Tregs from siplizumab cultures was not functionally confirmed. Unstimulated naive T cells appeared to be more diverse than memory T cells, and naive cells seemed to make a substantial contribution to the alloresponse. Of the alloreactive CD4+ clones that could be mapped, the Treg-derived share averaged about 67% with siplizumab compared with roughly 27% in control reactions. Siplizumab significantly lowered the cumulative frequency of alloreactive sequences that could be traced to unstimulated CD4+ memory T cells. Because sequences at frequencies below about 10^-5 were poorly captured, only a minor fraction of alloreactive clones could be mapped back to unstimulated subsets.

Preparation of the library involved the immunoSEQ multiplex PCR assay. Each sample had 90,000 to 100,000 TCR templates assayed by the deep sequencing platform. Genomic DNA extracted from sorted T cells was used for TCRbeta CDR3 sequencing. In the authors' own workflow: The R programming language was used for clonal analysis of the TCRbeta CDR3 data. Alloreactive CD4+ and CD8+ clones were identified by comparing unstimulated samples to CFSE-low samples taken after the reaction. Alloreactive CD4+ clones were assigned to regulatory or non-regulatory origin by matching sequences to sorted unstimulated Treg and non-Treg repertoires. TCRdb took over this immuneACCESS table, retaining in-frame rearrangements with V and J assigned. Such tables are incomplete; in checked studies, under half of the missing clones stem from an unresolved V gene, and the remainder is unexplained. For V, J and clone size, that table is used; D and trimming come from the DNA. This sample holds some 64,000 clones; 70% to 80% were observed only once. 0.4% to 0.45% of the sample is taken by the ten largest.

Sequencing was carried out using memory CD4+ T cells sorted from blood. Explained via the paper, the cell subset or site label denotes: unstimulated CD4+ memory T cells. This TCR was recovered from a human donor in good health.

The bases are TGTGCCAGCTCACCCGTGGCGGCAACTAATGAAAAACTGTTTTTT. It is translated as CASSPVAATNEKLFF. The rearrangement combines TRBV18 with TRBJ1-4; the D gene remains uncertain. The CDR3 spans 15 residues, from the cysteine through the phenylalanine. The DNA shown is the 45-base CDR3, in frame from base 1. V drops 3 bases and J drops 0 bases, leaving 8 bases in between. CDR1 and CDR2 were assigned from the germline V gene as KGHSH and LQKENI.